This TCR beta chain appears in the sequencing data of a study of blood T cells in healthy people across ages. Study conclusions and caveats: Long-lived and aged donors differed, with more naive CD4+ cells and higher diversity in the long-lived. Naive T cell percentage showed a strong correlation with the diversity of TCR beta.

Extracted total RNA amounted to at least 5.5 micrograms for each sample. Using a J-beta primer mix together with a sample-barcoded 5' primer, a second PCR was run for roughly 6 to 12 cycles. TCRdb re-called the 5' RACE reads with MiXCR, one entry per CDR3 protein. The sample has about 1,800,000 distinct CDR3 sequences, 28% seen once; the top ten hold over 7%. The CDR3 has 16 amino acids. CDR1 and CDR2 (germline): SGHRS, YFSETQ. In regard to this clonotype: Antigen unknown. Germline and junction disagree at one end, which may indicate a read error.

This TCR was sampled from a woman between 25 and 40 years old in good health. The chain recombines TRBV5-1 with TRBJ2-3, with TRBD1 matching 7 bases. The sequenced material came from blood. CDR3 sequence reads: CASSSENRGPTDAQYF. Written as DNA, the CDR3 is TGCGCCAGCAGCTCTGAGAACAGGGGACCCACAGATGCGCAGTATTTT.